These 19 T cell receptor beta chains came from one sample sequenced in a study of T cells in Graves' hyperthyroidism and ophthalmopathy. Amplified TCR beta CDR3 regions derived from RNA transcripts. Researchers ran a first-round RT-PCR on the TCR CDR3 using the HTBI primer set. TCRdb re-analysed the multiplex PCR reads in MiXCR, keeping a single row per CDR3 protein. The sample holds around 400,000 distinct CDR3 sequences; about 15% are singletons and the top ten take around a quarter. Source material: blood. The receptors come from a woman aged 18-29 years with Graves' hyperthyroidism that later progressed to Graves' ophthalmopathy.

This clonotype showed up many times. The V gene is TRBV6-1, the J gene TRBJ2-3; D is perhaps TRBD2 (6 bases). Looked up from germline, CDR1 is MNHNS and CDR2 is SASEGT. The ends were cut back, 7 bases at V and 1 base at J, with 12 bases in the middle. There are 14 residues in the CDR3. CDR3 coding DNA: TGTGCCAGCACAATAGGAGGGGGCACAGATACGCAGTATTTT. This encodes CASTIGGGTDTQYF.

In this sample, this clonotype turned up many times. The V gene is TRBV28, the J gene TRBJ1-4, with D possibly being TRBD1 (5 bases). V was clipped by 2 bases and J by 0 bases, with 19 bases between them. Germline V gene data show CDR1 as MDHEN and CDR2 as SYDVKM. The CDR3 is 19 residues long. The CDR3 sequence is CASSLGAPWAPTTNEKLFF. CDR3 bases: TGTGCCAGCAGTTTAGGGGCACCCTGGGCCCCCACAACTAATGAAAAACTGTTTTTT.

The chain uses TRBV29-1 and TRBJ2-2, with D hard to call. V was pared by 6 bases and J by 2 bases, with 16 bases between. From germline, CDR1 is SQVTM and CDR2 ANQGSEA. This CDR3 has 15 amino acids. The CDR3 nucleotides read TGCAGCGTGTTCAAAACCGGGCCAAACACCGGGGAGCTGTTTTTT. Translation gives CSVFKTGPNTGELFF.

The table lists this clonotype with many counts. The gene calls are TRBV6-1 and TRBJ2-7; 12 bases align to TRBD1. The junction had 9 bases not matched to a gene; V was cut back by 5 bases and J by 1 base. The germline V gene has CDR1 MNHNS and CDR2 SASEGT. The CDR3 is 17 amino acids. The CDR3 DNA follows: TGTGCCAGCAGTAGAGGGACAGGGGGCATAGGTTCCTACGAGCAGTACTTC. Its protein is CASSRGTGGIGSYEQYF.

This clonotype was observed a few times. This chain links TRBV6-1 with TRBJ2-7; 9 bases are shared with TRBD1. Looked up from germline, CDR1 is MNHNS and CDR2 is SASEGT. The CDR3 has 13 residues. V gave up 4 bases and J gave up 3 bases; unmatched junction bases: 1. The CDR3 DNA reads as TGTGCCAGCAGTGCGACAGGGGGCTACGAGCAGTACTTC. Its translation: CASSATGGYEQYF.

This clonotype was found a few times. This chain connects TRBV20-1 to TRBJ2-7; 12 nucleotides match TRBD2. V dropped 1 base and J dropped 0; count of bases not matched to a gene: 4. The germline CDR1 and CDR2 sequences are DFQATT and SNEGSKA (reference sequence). The CDR3 covers 16 residues. DNA of the CDR3: TGCAGTGCTAGAGCGGGACTAGCGGGTTTCTCCTACGAGCAGTACTTC. It encodes CSARAGLAGFSYEQYF.

This chain connects TRBV7-3 to TRBJ2-1; D call uncertain. Trimming took 3 bases from V and 7 from J, leaving 13 bases between them. Germline CDR1 SGHTA, CDR2 FQGTGA. The CDR3 runs to 14 residues. In nucleotides, the CDR3 is TGTGCCAGCAGCTTCTCGCTTATGAGAAATGAGCAGTTCTTC. This codes for CASSFSLMRNEQFF.

This clonotype was seen ten or more times. The rearrangement links TRBV3-1 to TRBJ1-1, with D possibly being TRBD1 (6 bases). The V and J ends lost 3 bases and 5 bases respectively, with 13 bases between them. The CDR3 has 14 amino acids. CDR1 is LGHDT, CDR2 YNNKEL, per germline (reference sequence). CDR3 sequence (DNA): TGTGCCAGCAGCCAGGGGGGGGCGAGGACTGAAGCTTTCTTT. It specifies CASSQGGARTEAFF.

This chain links TRBV18 with TRBJ2-5; 8 bases line up with TRBD2. Germline CDR1 reads KGHSH; CDR2 reads LQKENI. V shed 3 bases and J 2 bases; nucleotides not matched to a gene: 8. This CDR3 region has 16 residues. This CDR3 reads CASSPRTSSLQETQYF. For the CDR3, the DNA is TGTGCCAGCTCACCGAGGACTAGCAGCCTTCAAGAGACCCAGTACTTC.

This clonotype was found many times. The J gene is TRBJ2-3, the V gene TRBV5-1; 9 bases map to TRBD1. Germline trimming cut 0 bases from V and 3 bases from J; bases unmatched to any gene: 11. This CDR3 is 18 amino acids long. The V gene's germline CDR1 is SGHRS and CDR2 YFSETQ. As DNA, the CDR3 is TGCGCCAGCAGCTTGGGACCACAGGGGGCGCGTAGAACAGATACGCAGTATTTT. The encoded protein is CASSLGPQGARRTDTQYF.

This clonotype appeared many times. The rearrangement uses TRBV11-2 and TRBJ2-7; 11 positions match TRBD1. The CDR3 spans 17 residues. Losses at the gene ends were 5 bases for V and 0 bases for J; bases not matched to a gene: 9. CDR1 and CDR2 from the germline V gene are SGHAT and FQNNGV. The CDR3 nucleotides read TGTGCCAGCAGCCAAATCAGGGGACAGGGGGTCTCCTACGAGCAGTACTTC. Translation gives CASSQIRGQGVSYEQYF.

Concerning this clonotype itself: One base away lies a much larger clone, so this may be a sequencing read error. The CDR3 region is CVSSTRDDSYEQYF. CDR3 DNA sequence: TGTGTCAGCAGCACGCGGGACGACTCCTACGAGCAGTACTTC. This chain connects TRBV7-8 to TRBJ2-7; the D gene is possibly TRBD2 (6 bases). Germline CDR1 SGHVS, CDR2 FQNEAQ. The CDR3 has 14 amino acids.

This clonotype came up many times. V usage is TRBV20-1 and J usage is TRBJ2-3, with 8 bases identical to TRBD2. Unmatched junction bases numbered 9, after V lost 5 bases and J lost 2 bases. The V gene's germline CDR1 is DFQATT and CDR2 SNEGSKA (reference sequence). The CDR3 loop spans 15 amino acids. The CDR3 spells CSAVRGAGDTDTQYF. CDR3 nucleotide sequence: TGCAGTGCTGTTCGGGGAGCGGGGGACACAGATACGCAGTATTTT.

J is TRBJ2-3 and V is TRBV5-8; 7 bases align to TRBD2. V lost 4 bases to trimming and J lost 0 bases; unmatched junction nucleotides: 8. CDR1 and CDR2 (germline): SGHTS, YDEGEE. This CDR3 has 16 residues. DNA for the CDR3: TGTGCCAGCAGCGCTGACGGGAGGCCCAGCACAGATACGCAGTATTTT. This gives the protein CASSADGRPSTDTQYF. Using reference TRBV5-8 and TRBJ2-3 for the parts outside the CDR3, the full variable domain is EAGVTQSPTHLIKTRGQQATLRCSPISGHTSVYWYQQALGLGLQFLLWYDEGEERNRGNFPPRFSGRQFPNYSSELNVNALELEDSALYLCASSADGRPSTDTQYFGPGTRLTVL.

A few counts support this clonotype. The chain combines TRBV20-1 with TRBJ2-1; 8 bases are shared with TRBD1. Germline V gene sequence: CDR1 DFQATT, CDR2 SNEGSKA (reference sequence). The CDR3 has 12 amino acids. Trimming removed 4 bases from V and 7 bases from J; junction bases left unmatched: 3. Written as DNA, the CDR3 is TGCAGTGCTAACAGGGGGAGGAATGAGCAGTTCTTC. Residues: CSANRGRNEQFF.

This sequence joins TRBV11-2 and TRBJ2-5; perhaps TRBD2 as D (5 bases). Germline V gene lookup returns CDR1 SGHAT and CDR2 FQNNGV. V lost 10 bases to trimming and J lost 3 bases, with 15 bases between them. This CDR3 spans 13 amino acids. CDR3 sequence: CATSDQLEETQYF. Written as DNA, the CDR3 is TGTGCCACCAGTGATCAACTAGAAGAGACCCAGTACTTC.

V is TRBV4-3 and J is TRBJ2-3, with D maybe TRBD2 (6 bases). The CDR3 is 18 amino acids. CDR1 and CDR2 (germline): LGHNA, YSLEER. Trimming shortened V by 0 bases and J by 3 bases, and 19 bases separated the two germline ends. CDR3 sequence reads: CASSQEYPGRPETDTQYF. DNA of the CDR3: TGCGCCAGCAGCCAAGAGTACCCCGGGAGACCGGAGACAGATACGCAGTATTTT.

This chain connects TRBV27 to TRBJ2-7; no definite D call. The CDR3 spans 16 residues. V lost 4 bases to trimming and J lost 5 bases, with 21 bases between them. CDR1 MNHEY and CDR2 SMNVEV come from the germline V gene (reference sequence). CDR3 residues: CASSSTKTVLGNEQYF. The DNA for the CDR3 is TGTGCCAGCAGTTCCACAAAGACGGTGCTTGGAAACGAGCAGTACTTC.

Comments on this clonotype: Just one base apart from a much larger clone, this may be a read error. The J gene is TRBJ1-6, the V gene TRBV20-1; D may be TRBD1 (5 bases). Germline V gene lookup returns CDR1 DFQATT and CDR2 SNEGSKA (reference sequence). This CDR3 comprises 13 residues. The ends were cut back, 4 bases at V and 11 bases at J, with 15 bases in the middle. This CDR3 is CSAMLSAGPPLHF. DNA for the CDR3: TGCAGTGCTATGCTATCAGCAGGGCCACCCCTCCACTTT.